This T cell receptor (beta chain) was sequenced in a study of T cells in Graves' hyperthyroidism and ophthalmopathy. Trimming removed 2 bases at V and 4 bases at J, with 14 bases between. Germline V lookup: CDR1 MNHNS, CDR2 SASEGT. The CDR3 is made up of 15 amino acids. Amplification of TCR beta CDR3 regions was performed using RNA transcripts as template. Primed by the HTBI set, a first-round RT-PCR was run on the TCR CDR3. TCRdb redid the calling of the multiplex PCR reads with MiXCR, one entry per CDR3 protein. This sample yields roughly 520,000 distinct CDR3 sequences, of which around 22% are seen a single time; about 10% belongs to the top ten. This clonotype was observed a few times.

The TCR originated in a woman aged 25 to 39 with Graves' ophthalmopathy. The chain combines TRBV6-1 with TRBJ1-1; possibly TRBD1 for D (5 bases). The material sequenced was blood. The DNA of the CDR3 is TGTGCCAGCAGTGAAATTAGGGCTGGGGGCACTGAAGCTTTCTTT. Amino acid sequence: CASSEIRAGGTEAFF.